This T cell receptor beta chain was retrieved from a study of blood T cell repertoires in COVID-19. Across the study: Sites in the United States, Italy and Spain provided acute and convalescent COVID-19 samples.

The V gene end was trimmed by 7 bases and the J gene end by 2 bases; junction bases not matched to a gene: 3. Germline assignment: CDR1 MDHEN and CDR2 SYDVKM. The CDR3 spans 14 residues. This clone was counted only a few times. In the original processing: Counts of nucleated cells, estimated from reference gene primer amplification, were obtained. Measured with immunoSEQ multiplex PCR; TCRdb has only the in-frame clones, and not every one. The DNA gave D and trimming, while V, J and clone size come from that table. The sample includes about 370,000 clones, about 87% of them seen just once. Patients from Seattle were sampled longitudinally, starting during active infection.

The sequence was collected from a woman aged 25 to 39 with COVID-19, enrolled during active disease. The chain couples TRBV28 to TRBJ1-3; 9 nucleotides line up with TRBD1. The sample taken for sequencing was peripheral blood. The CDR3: CASIYRGPGNTIYF. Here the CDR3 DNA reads TGTGCCAGCATTTACAGGGGGCCTGGAAACACCATATATTTT. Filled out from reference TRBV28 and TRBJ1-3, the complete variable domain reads DVKVTQSSRYLVKRTGEKVFLECVQDMDHENMFWYRQDPGLGLRLIYFSYDVKMKEKGDIPEGYSVSREKKERFSLILESASTNQTSMYLCASIYRGPGNTIYFGEGSWLTVV.